Each of the 10 T cell receptor beta chains below was sequenced from the same sample in a study of cytomegalovirus exposure and HLA in healthy donors. The PCR had 60 Vbeta and 13 Jbeta primers. Data came from immunoSEQ multiplex PCR; TCRdb stores just in-frame clones and leaves some out. The data show more than 110,000 clones, 55% to 80% seen once. Sequencing was performed on PBMCs. Source of these receptors: a woman aged 40 to 50 in good health and CMV-seronegative.

This clone was counted only a few times. V and J are TRBV4-3 and TRBJ1-2; D remains ambiguous. Trimming shortened V by 0 bases and J by 4 bases, and 6 bases separated the two germline ends. Germline values: CDR1 LGHNA, CDR2 YSLEER. The CDR3 length is 13 residues. The CDR3 here is CASSQDLSYGYTF. The CDR3 region has the DNA TGCGCCAGCAGCCAAGATCTCTCCTATGGCTACACCTTC.

A single count supports this clone. This chain joins TRBV11-2 and TRBJ2-3; 8 nucleotides match TRBD2. This CDR3 has 15 amino acids. From germline, CDR1 is SGHAT and CDR2 FQNNGV. The V gene end was trimmed by 1 base and the J gene end by 3 bases; junction bases not matched to a gene: 3. This CDR3 reads CASSLVGLATDTQYF. CDR3 bases: TGTGCCAGCAGCTTAGTAGGACTAGCAACAGATACGCAGTATTTT.

The rearrangement uses TRBV5-1 and TRBJ1-1; no definite D call. V shed 0 bases and J shed 0 bases, with 12 bases lying between them. CDR3 length: 16 residues. Germline assignment: CDR1 SGHRS and CDR2 YFSETQ. The CDR3 DNA reads TGCGCCAGCAGCTTGGGGATTCTAGGAGTGAACACTGAAGCTTTCTTT. It codes for CASSLGILGVNTEAFF. Together with reference TRBV5-1 and TRBJ1-1, the CDR3 gives the full variable domain: KAGVTQTPRYLIKTRGQQVTLSCSPISGHRSVSWYQQTPGQGLQFLFEYFSETQRNKGNFPGRFSGRQFSNSRSEMNVSTLELGDSALYLCASSLGILGVNTEAFFGQGTRLTVV.

This chain joins TRBV7-9 and TRBJ2-2; D may be TRBD1 (6 bases). The length of the CDR3 is 15 residues. Germline V CDR1 and CDR2: SEHNR, FQNEAQ (reference sequence). Trimming pared 5 bases from V and 1 base from J, leaving 11 bases between. CDR3 bases: TGTGCCAGCAGCCAACAACAGGGGAACACCGGGGAGCTGTTTTTT. Encoded protein: CASSQQQGNTGELFF.

This chain connects TRBV5-6 to TRBJ2-7; 7 nucleotides match TRBD1. J was trimmed by 1 base and V by 2 bases; bases with no gene match: 6. CDR1 is SGHDT, CDR2 YYEEEE, per germline. This CDR3 is built from 15 residues. The CDR3 sequence: CASSFGTDPSYEQYF. The CDR3 nucleotides are TGTGCCAGCAGCTTTGGGACAGACCCGTCCTACGAGCAGTACTTC.

This clone was detected a few times. The chain links TRBV27 to TRBJ2-2; D ambiguous. Germline V gives CDR1 MNHEY, CDR2 SMNVEV (reference sequence). With 0 bases removed from V and 6 bases from J, the gap between germline ends came to 5 bases. The CDR3 extends over 13 amino acids. CDR3 residues: CASSLSYPGELFF. CDR3 DNA sequence: TGTGCCAGCAGTTTATCATATCCCGGGGAGCTGTTTTTT.

This clone was seen more than once but under ten times. The rearrangement uses TRBV5-6 and TRBJ1-1; D possibly corresponds to TRBD1 (6 bases). The CDR3 totals 14 residues. Deletions cut 6 bases from V and 2 bases from J, with 14 bases between. Germline lookup yields CDR1 SGHDT and CDR2 YYEEEE. CDR3 nucleotides: TGTGCCAGCACCCCGACAGGTTTAAACACTGAAGCTTTCTTT. It is translated as CASTPTGLNTEAFF.

V and J are TRBV7-9 and TRBJ1-1; 9 bases fit TRBD1. This CDR3 is 16 amino acids long. Germline V lookup: CDR1 SEHNR, CDR2 FQNEAQ (reference sequence). J lost 3 bases, V lost 1 base, and 6 bases had no gene match. The CDR3 coding sequence is TGTGCCAGCAGCTTAGAAGGGACAGGGTACGACACTGAAGCTTTCTTT. Translation: CASSLEGTGYDTEAFF.

V gene TRBV7-6 combines with J gene TRBJ1-4, with D tentatively TRBD1 (5 bases). CDR1 SGHVS and CDR2 FNYEAQ come from the germline V gene. The CDR3 consists of 16 residues. V shed 1 base and J shed 4 bases, with 13 bases lying between them. The DNA for the CDR3 is TGTGCCAGCAGCTTAGGGTCCCTAAGGGGTAATGAAAAACTGTTTTTT. Translated, it gives CASSLGSLRGNEKLFF.

This clone has only a few counts. The chain links TRBV5-1 to TRBJ2-3; 14 bases match TRBD2. The germline V gene encodes CDR1 SGHRS and CDR2 YFSETQ. The CDR3 spans 19 residues. Trimming cost V 4 bases and J 2 bases; bases outside gene matches: 12. As DNA, the CDR3 is TGCGCCAGCAGCCCCGGGACTAGCGGGGGAAGTAGTCACACAGATACGCAGTATTTT. This sequence encodes CASSPGTSGGSSHTDTQYF.